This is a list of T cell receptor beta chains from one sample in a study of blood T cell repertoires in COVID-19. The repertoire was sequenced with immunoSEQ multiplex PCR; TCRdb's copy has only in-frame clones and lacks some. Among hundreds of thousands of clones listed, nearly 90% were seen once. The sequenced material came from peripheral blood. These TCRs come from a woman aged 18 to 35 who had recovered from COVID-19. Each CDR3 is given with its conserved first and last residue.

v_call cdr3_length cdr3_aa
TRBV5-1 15 CASSLGDKIRGGYTF
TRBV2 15 CASRDREPPGDTQYF
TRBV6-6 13 CATTTGYPYEQYF
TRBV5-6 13 CASSLVEQNIQYF
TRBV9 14 CASSWDSAGDTQYF
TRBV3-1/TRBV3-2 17 CASRGTSGGSSYNEQFF
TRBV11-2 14 CASGGGLGLFEQYF
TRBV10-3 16 CAISDEPMNLYNEQFF
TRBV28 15 CASRPGLAGNNEQFF
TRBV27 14 CASSPLGGTGELFF
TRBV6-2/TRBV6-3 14 CASSQPDRNTEAFF
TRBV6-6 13 CASSWDSPRGYTF
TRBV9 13 CASSQGVHNVLTF
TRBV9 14 CASSASGTSPWQFF
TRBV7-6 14 CASSGWDRTYEQYF
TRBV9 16 CASSVAIGGSGDEQFF
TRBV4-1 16 CASSQLTSGRKNEQFF
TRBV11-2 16 CASSLRFLAGTYEQYF
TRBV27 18 CASSLALSRPRVYNEQFF
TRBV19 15 CASSVVRDSNQPQHF
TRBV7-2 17 CASSLGDFGVSSYEQYF
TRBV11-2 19 CASSLKGRASGTRYNEQFF
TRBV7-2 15 CASSLDRVGNSPLHF
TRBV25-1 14 CASSDGSSGNTIYF
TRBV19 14 CASNTDRVSLEQFF
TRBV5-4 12 CASSSTDTKQFF
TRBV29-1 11 CSVDWTGELFF
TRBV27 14 CASNLAGGYNEQFF
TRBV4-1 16 CASSQVPGQAGNTIYF
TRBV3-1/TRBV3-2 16 CASSQFLAGLTDTQYF
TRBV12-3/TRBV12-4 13 CASREREYGEQYF
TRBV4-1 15 CASSQAPQGNQPQHF
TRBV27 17 CASSLGGPGHPLYEQYF
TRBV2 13 CASRGGRRDTQYF
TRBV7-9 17 CASSTTTSGRAADTQYF
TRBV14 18 CASSQGLAGGWGYNEQFF
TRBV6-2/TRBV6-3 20 CASSYSGGGRGFSGANVLTF
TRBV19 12 CASSINRDEQYF
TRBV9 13 CASKKGSDGELFF
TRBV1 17 CTSTLLGSGRVTDTQYF
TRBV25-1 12 CASSDRRDEQYF
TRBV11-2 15 CASSFTMTGAYGYTF
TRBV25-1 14 CASSGGQGRNEQFF
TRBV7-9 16 CASSPPYVLSSYEQYF
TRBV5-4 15 CATSNQGLAEETQYF
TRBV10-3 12 CAISDRGPEAFF
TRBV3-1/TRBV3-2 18 CASSQGSGTGFQSGHLHF
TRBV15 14 CATSYTGHDTEAFF
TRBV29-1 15 CSVEDQLDYNYGYTF
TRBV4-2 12 CASSHLAGDQFF
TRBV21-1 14 CADEGGRRYNEQFF
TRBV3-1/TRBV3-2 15 CASSQDREGIYEQYF
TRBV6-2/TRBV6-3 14 CASSVTGVSTEAFF
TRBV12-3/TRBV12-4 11 CASGQRNEAFF
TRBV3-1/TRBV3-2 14 CASSQGTSSYEQYF
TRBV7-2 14 CASSLQTNTGELFF
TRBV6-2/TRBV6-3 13 CASSYDTGNGYTF
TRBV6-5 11 CASRYLSGYTF
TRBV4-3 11 CASSQGREQYF